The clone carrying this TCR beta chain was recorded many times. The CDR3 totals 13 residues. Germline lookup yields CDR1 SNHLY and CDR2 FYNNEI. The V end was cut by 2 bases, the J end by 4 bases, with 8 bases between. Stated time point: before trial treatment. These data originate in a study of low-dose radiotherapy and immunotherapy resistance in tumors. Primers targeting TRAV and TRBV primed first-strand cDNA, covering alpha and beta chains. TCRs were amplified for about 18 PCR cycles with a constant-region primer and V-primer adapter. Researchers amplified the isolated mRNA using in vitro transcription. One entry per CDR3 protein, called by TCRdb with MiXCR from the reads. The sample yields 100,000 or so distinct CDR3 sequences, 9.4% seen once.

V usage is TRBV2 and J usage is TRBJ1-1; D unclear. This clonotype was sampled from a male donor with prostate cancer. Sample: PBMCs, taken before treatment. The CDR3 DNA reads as TGTGCCAGCAGTGAATTGGAGAGCACTGAAGCTTTCTTT. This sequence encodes CASSELESTEAFF.